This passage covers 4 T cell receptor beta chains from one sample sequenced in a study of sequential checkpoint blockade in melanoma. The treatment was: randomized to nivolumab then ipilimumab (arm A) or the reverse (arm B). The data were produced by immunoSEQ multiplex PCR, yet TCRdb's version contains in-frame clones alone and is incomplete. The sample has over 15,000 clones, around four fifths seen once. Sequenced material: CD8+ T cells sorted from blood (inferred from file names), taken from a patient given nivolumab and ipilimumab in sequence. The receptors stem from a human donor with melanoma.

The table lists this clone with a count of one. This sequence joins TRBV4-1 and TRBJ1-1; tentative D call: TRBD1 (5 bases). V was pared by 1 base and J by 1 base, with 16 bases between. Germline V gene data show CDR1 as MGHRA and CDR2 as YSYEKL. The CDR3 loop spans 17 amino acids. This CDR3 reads CASSQVPGIGANTEAFF. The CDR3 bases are TGCGCCAGCAGCCAAGTCCCAGGAATAGGGGCGAACACTGAAGCTTTCTTT.

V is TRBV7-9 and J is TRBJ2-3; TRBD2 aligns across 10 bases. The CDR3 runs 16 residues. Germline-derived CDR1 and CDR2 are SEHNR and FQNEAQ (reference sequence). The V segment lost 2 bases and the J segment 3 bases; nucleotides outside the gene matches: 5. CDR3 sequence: CASSLNSGRRTDTQYF. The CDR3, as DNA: TGTGCCAGCAGCTTAAATAGCGGGAGGAGGACAGATACGCAGTATTTT.

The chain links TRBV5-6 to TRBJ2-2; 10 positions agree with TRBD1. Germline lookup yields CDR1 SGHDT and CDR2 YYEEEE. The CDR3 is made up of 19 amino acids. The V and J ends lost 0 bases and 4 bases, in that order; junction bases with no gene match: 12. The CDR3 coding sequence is TGTGCCAGCAGCTTGGGTCTAACAGTCGGGACAGGGGTCACCGGGGAGCTGTTTTTT. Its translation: CASSLGLTVGTGVTGELFF.

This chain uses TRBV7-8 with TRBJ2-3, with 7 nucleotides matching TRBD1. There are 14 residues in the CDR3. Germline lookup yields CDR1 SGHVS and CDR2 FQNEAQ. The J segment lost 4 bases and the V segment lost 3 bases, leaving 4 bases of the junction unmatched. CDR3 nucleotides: TGTGCCAGCAGCTTCCCACAGGGGCCAGATACGCAGTATTTT. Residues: CASSFPQGPDTQYF.